These 17 T cell receptor beta chains share one sample of origin, sequenced in a study of T cell repertoires in cytomegalovirus infection. TCRdb re-derived calls from the reads in MiXCR, one entry per CDR3 protein. The table lists roughly 150,000 distinct CDR3 sequences, 20% to 30% of them singletons, with roughly 9.8% in the top ten. Material: PBMCs. The receptors were gathered from a human donor in good health (CMV status not recorded). Some clones in this sample may be carry-over from other donors' samples.

This clonotype has at least ten counts. The J gene is TRBJ2-2, the V gene TRBV4-2; 14 nucleotides agree with TRBD2. The CDR3 spans 17 residues. The V and J ends lost 4 bases and 7 bases, in that order; junction bases with no gene match: 8. Germline-derived CDR1 and CDR2 are LGHNA and YNFKEQ. CDR3 nucleotide sequence: TGTGCCAGCAGCCTTCGAGGGGGACTAGCGGGAGACGGGGAGCTGTTTTTT. This gives the protein CASSLRGGLAGDGELFF.

The sample holds many counts of this clonotype. The chain carries TRBV7-2 and TRBJ1-5, with a possible D match to TRBD1 (5 bases). The CDR3 consists of 15 residues. The germline V and J ends were trimmed by 5 bases and 0 bases, with 11 bases remaining between them. The germline V gene encodes CDR1 SGHTA and CDR2 FQGNSA. Here the CDR3 reads CASSPRQGSNQPQHF. The CDR3, as DNA: TGTGCCAGCAGCCCTCGGCAGGGTAGCAATCAGCCCCAGCATTTT. Using reference TRBV7-2 and TRBJ1-5 for the parts outside the CDR3, the full variable domain is GAGVSQSPSNKVTEKGKDVELRCDPISGHTALYWYRQSLGQGLEFLIYFQGNSAPDKSGLPSDRFSAERTGGSVSTLTIQRTQQEDSAVYLCASSPRQGSNQPQHFGDGTRLSIL.

This clonotype was found many times. V usage is TRBV7-8 and J usage is TRBJ1-5; D is unclear. The CDR3 is 14 amino acids. Trimming removed 5 bases at V and 5 bases at J, with 13 bases between. Germline CDR1 reads SGHVS; CDR2 reads FQNEAQ. The CDR3 here is CASSPRLSDQPQHF. In DNA, the CDR3 is TGTGCCAGCAGCCCAAGACTGTCAGATCAGCCCCAGCATTTT.

The chain carries TRBV20-1 and TRBJ2-3, with D possibly being TRBD2 (7 bases). V was shortened by 1 base and J by 8 bases, with 22 bases between the two germline ends. Germline values: CDR1 DFQATT, CDR2 SNEGSKA (reference sequence). CDR3 length equals 16 residues. The CDR3 DNA reads as TGCAGTGCTAGAGTCTTCGGCGGGGGCACGAGGGCTACGCAGTATTTT. It encodes CSARVFGGGTRATQYF.

V and J are TRBV10-3 and TRBJ2-5, with D possibly matching TRBD1 (6 bases). V lost 3 bases, J lost 2 bases, and 10 bases lay in between. The CDR3 consists of 14 residues. Per germline, CDR1 ENHRY and CDR2 SYGVKD. CDR3 in DNA: TGTGCCATCAGTGAACCGACAGGACAAGAGACCCAGTACTTC. Protein: CAISEPTGQETQYF.

The chain employs TRBV3-1 and TRBJ2-7; D perhaps matches TRBD2 (5 bases). This CDR3 is built from 15 residues. Germline V gene sequence: CDR1 LGHDT, CDR2 YNNKEL (reference sequence). Trimming took 3 bases from V and 3 from J, leaving 15 bases between them. CDR3 bases: TGTGCCAGCAGCCATGGGATGAATGCGGGCTACGAGCAGTACTTC. It yields the protein CASSHGMNAGYEQYF.

Ten or more counts support this clonotype. This chain connects TRBV7-8 to TRBJ2-7; possibly TRBD2 for D (6 bases). The V gene's germline CDR1 is SGHVS and CDR2 FQNEAQ. V lost 6 bases to trimming and J lost 0 bases, with 12 bases between them. This CDR3 has 14 residues. CDR3 amino acids: CASSFLTSSYEQYF. CDR3 coding DNA: TGTGCCAGCAGTTTCTTGACTAGCTCCTACGAGCAGTACTTC.

V and J are TRBV14 and TRBJ2-3; D uncertain. CDR3 length: 14 amino acids. Germline values: CDR1 SGHDN, CDR2 FVKESK. Trimming took 0 bases from V and 2 from J, leaving 6 bases between them. CDR3 sequence reads: CASSQDPFTDTQYF. For the CDR3, the DNA is TGTGCCAGCAGCCAAGACCCCTTCACAGATACGCAGTATTTT.

The chain joins TRBV2 to TRBJ2-3; D gene ambiguous. Trimming removed 3 bases from V and 9 bases from J, with 19 bases in between. This CDR3 spans 15 amino acids. Germline CDR1 SNHLY, CDR2 FYNNEI. CDR3 region: CASSDLDAGRGTQYF. The CDR3 DNA reads as TGTGCCAGCAGTGACCTCGACGCCGGGCGTGGGACGCAGTATTTT.

In this sample, this clonotype turned up a few times. The chain links TRBV20-1 to TRBJ2-7; 11 bases are shared with TRBD2. Germline V CDR1 and CDR2: DFQATT, SNEGSKA (reference sequence). Unmatched junction bases numbered 3, after V lost 3 bases and J lost 5 bases. This CDR3 has 13 amino acids. CDR3 nucleotide sequence: TGCAGTGCTAGCCCGGGACTAGCGGACGAGCAGTACTTC. This encodes CSASPGLADEQYF.

The sample holds a few counts of this clonotype. The chain combines TRBV28 with TRBJ2-7; no definite D call. Trimming took off 9 bases at V and 6 bases at J, with 12 bases between the two ends. The CDR3 spans 11 residues. CDR1 is MDHEN, CDR2 SYDVKM, per germline. The CDR3 is CASRDRREQYF. The CDR3 bases are TGTGCCAGTCGAGACCGGCGCGAGCAGTACTTC.

Only a few counts were recorded for this clonotype. The V gene is TRBV27, the J gene TRBJ2-7, with 10 nucleotides matching TRBD1. Germline lookup yields CDR1 MNHEY and CDR2 SMNVEV (reference sequence). V trimming: 4 bases; J trimming: 5 bases; junction bases outside the gene matches: 2. The length of the CDR3 is 13 residues. The DNA of the CDR3 is TGTGCCAGCAGTTGGGGGACAGGGGACGAGCAGTACTTC. Its translation: CASSWGTGDEQYF.

The rearrangement uses TRBV4-1 and TRBJ1-1, with D perhaps matching TRBD1 (6 bases). V was pared by 1 base and J by 7 bases, with 16 bases between. This CDR3 has 15 residues. Per the germline V gene, CDR1 is MGHRA and CDR2 is YSYEKL. The CDR3 loop reads CASSQGGGQSLEAFF. CDR3 in DNA: TGCGCCAGCAGCCAAGGGGGTGGACAGTCCCTTGAAGCTTTCTTT.

This sequence joins TRBV11-2 and TRBJ1-4, with D possibly being TRBD1 (6 bases). The V end was cut by 5 bases, the J end by 5 bases, with 15 bases between. The germline V gene encodes CDR1 SGHAT and CDR2 FQNNGV. The CDR3 is 15 amino acids. The CDR3 region has the DNA TGTGCCAGCAGCGTACTCAGGGGCGCGAATGAAAAACTGTTTTTT. Encoded protein: CASSVLRGANEKLFF.

A few counts support this clonotype. This rearrangement joins TRBV5-1 to TRBJ1-3, with no clear D. CDR3 length: 14 residues. V gave up 3 bases and J gave up 0 bases, with 7 bases separating them. Germline V CDR1 and CDR2: SGHRS, YFSETQ. The CDR3 loop reads CASSSSGSGNTIYF. In nucleotides, the CDR3 is TGCGCCAGCAGCTCGAGCGGCTCTGGAAACACCATATATTTT.

The rearrangement uses TRBV9 and TRBJ2-1, with D maybe TRBD2 (5 bases). Trimming removed 0 bases at V and 10 bases at J, with 11 bases between. The CDR3 extends over 13 amino acids. CDR1 is SGDLS, CDR2 YYNGEE, per germline. CDR3 amino acids: CASSVVGGKEQFF. DNA of the CDR3: TGTGCCAGCAGCGTAGTTGGAGGAAAGGAGCAGTTCTTC.

This clonotype was detected only once. This sequence joins TRBV28 and TRBJ2-5; 7 bases are a match to TRBD1. V shed 7 bases, J shed 5 bases, and the junction held 7 bases outside the gene matches. Germline CDR1 MDHEN, CDR2 SYDVKM. The CDR3 has 13 amino acids. The CDR3 sequence: CASTRGRVETQYF. The CDR3 bases are TGTGCCAGCACGAGGGGGCGGGTGGAGACCCAGTACTTC.